This is a list of T cell receptor beta chains from one sample in a study of OX40 agonist ivuxolimab in advanced cancers. Measured with immunoSEQ multiplex PCR; TCRdb has only the in-frame clones, and not every one. The sample comprises 95,000 to 100,000 clones, around 90% of which are singletons, and around 1.5% rests with the top ten. The sample consisted of CD4+ or CD8+ T cells sorted from blood, taken in a trial of the OX40 agonist ivuxolimab. Source of these receptors: an adult with an advanced solid tumor such as melanoma, head and neck, liver or kidney cancer. Each CDR3 is given with its conserved first and last residue. D genes are given only for firm matches. Not every row has a clone size; where given, it reads once, few, many or a size class.

clone_size: NA
j_call: TRBJ1-3
v_call: TRBV5-4
cdr3_length: 16
d_call: TRBD1
cdr3_nt: TGTGCCAGCAGCTTGGGACAGGGAATCTCTGGAAACACCATATATTTT
cdr3_aa: CASSLGQGISGNTIYF

clone_size: few
j_call: TRBJ1-3
v_call: TRBV19
cdr3_length: 14
d_call: TRBD1
cdr3_nt: TGTGCCAGTAGTTCGGGACAGGGAGTCAGCACCATATATTTT
cdr3_aa: CASSSGQGVSTIYF

clone_size: NA
j_call: TRBJ2-1
v_call: TRBV7-8
cdr3_length: 16
d_call: NA
cdr3_nt: TGTGCCAGCAGCTTATTAGCGGACTATAACTACAATGAGCAGTTCTTC
cdr3_aa: CASSLLADYNYNEQFF

clone_size: NA
j_call: TRBJ2-7
v_call: TRBV5-4
cdr3_length: 12
d_call: TRBD2
cdr3_nt: TGTGCCAGCAGCGGACTAGCGGGAGGGAAGAACTTC
cdr3_aa: CASSGLAGGKNF

clone_size: NA
j_call: TRBJ2-1
v_call: TRBV7-3
cdr3_length: 13
d_call: TRBD2
cdr3_nt: TGTGCCAGCAGTCGTAGCGGGTTCAATGAGCAGTTCTTC
cdr3_aa: CASSRSGFNEQFF

clone_size: NA
j_call: TRBJ2-1
v_call: TRBV11-2
cdr3_length: 17
d_call: TRBD2
cdr3_nt: TGTGCCAGCAGCTTGGACCATAGCGGGGTCTCCTACAATGAGCAGTTCTTC
cdr3_aa: CASSLDHSGVSYNEQFF

clone_size: NA
j_call: TRBJ2-7
v_call: TRBV7-9
cdr3_length: 15
d_call: TRBD2
cdr3_nt: TGTGCCAGCACCATACAAGCGGGAGGGCCTTCCGAGCAGTACTTC
cdr3_aa: CASTIQAGGPSEQYF

clone_size: NA
j_call: TRBJ1-2
v_call: TRBV29-1
cdr3_length: 14
d_call: TRBD1
cdr3_nt: TGCAGCGTTGGGGGACAGGCGACAGGTTATGGCTACACCTTC
cdr3_aa: CSVGGQATGYGYTF

clone_size: NA
j_call: TRBJ1-3
v_call: TRBV30
cdr3_length: 14
d_call: NA
cdr3_nt: TGTGCCTGGAGTGTGGGGGGTACTGGAAACACCATATATTTT
cdr3_aa: CAWSVGGTGNTIYF

clone_size: NA
j_call: TRBJ2-5
v_call: TRBV28
cdr3_length: 16
d_call: NA
cdr3_nt: TGTGCCAGCAGTTTTTTTGGCTTGGGACTTCAAGAGACCCAGTACTTC
cdr3_aa: CASSFFGLGLQETQYF

clone_size: NA
j_call: TRBJ2-5
v_call: TRBV7-2
cdr3_length: 17
d_call: TRBD2
cdr3_nt: TGTGCCAGCAGCCCGCAAGCGGGAGTCTTAAGTTTAGAGACCCAGTACTTC
cdr3_aa: CASSPQAGVLSLETQYF

clone_size: NA
j_call: TRBJ2-7
v_call: TRBV19
cdr3_length: 13
d_call: NA
cdr3_nt: TGTGCCAGTAGTATTTCGGGTTCTGGTGAGCAGTACTTC
cdr3_aa: CASSISGSGEQYF

clone_size: NA
j_call: TRBJ1-5
v_call: TRBV15
cdr3_length: 13
d_call: NA
cdr3_nt: TGTGCCACCAGCAGAGATAACAATCAGCCCCAGCATTTT
cdr3_aa: CATSRDNNQPQHF

clone_size: NA
j_call: TRBJ2-3
v_call: TRBV2
cdr3_length: 19
d_call: TRBD2
cdr3_nt: TGTGCCAGCAGTGACCTAGTCGGGACTAGCGGCGACAGCACAGATACGCAGTATTTT
cdr3_aa: CASSDLVGTSGDSTDTQYF

clone_size: NA
j_call: TRBJ1-5
v_call: TRBV2
cdr3_length: 13
d_call: NA
cdr3_nt: TGTGCCAGCAGTGAAAGGGAGAATCAGCCCCAGCATTTT
cdr3_aa: CASSERENQPQHF

clone_size: NA
j_call: TRBJ2-7
v_call: TRBV11-3
cdr3_length: 12
d_call: NA
cdr3_nt: TGTGCCAGCAGCAGGGTACCCTACGAGCAGTACTTC
cdr3_aa: CASSRVPYEQYF

clone_size: NA
j_call: TRBJ2-5
v_call: TRBV21-1
cdr3_length: 12
d_call: NA
cdr3_nt: TGTGCCAGCAGCAAATGTAGAGAGACCCAGTACTTC
cdr3_aa: CASSKCRETQYF

clone_size: NA
j_call: TRBJ2-7
v_call: TRBV5-1
cdr3_length: 15
d_call: NA
cdr3_nt: TGCGCCAGCAGTATTGGGGCCCCCGACACCTACGAGCAGTACTTC
cdr3_aa: CASSIGAPDTYEQYF

clone_size: NA
j_call: TRBJ2-3
v_call: TRBV29-1
cdr3_length: 12
d_call: TRBD2
cdr3_nt: TGCAGCGTTGGGCGGGAGAGAAATACGCAGTATTTT
cdr3_aa: CSVGRERNTQYF

clone_size: NA
j_call: TRBJ1-2
v_call: TRBV18
cdr3_length: 13
d_call: NA
cdr3_nt: TGTGCCAGCTCACCGGACAGCGACTATGGCTACACCTTC
cdr3_aa: CASSPDSDYGYTF

clone_size: NA
j_call: TRBJ2-7
v_call: TRBV5-4
cdr3_length: 16
d_call: TRBD2
cdr3_nt: TGTGCCAGCAGCCCTGAGATAGCGGGAGCGGTCTACGAGCAGTACTTC
cdr3_aa: CASSPEIAGAVYEQYF

clone_size: NA
j_call: TRBJ2-7
v_call: TRBV5-1
cdr3_length: 15
d_call: NA
cdr3_nt: TGCGCCAGCAGTCCAACCGGGACGGCGAGGGGCGAGCAGTACTTC
cdr3_aa: CASSPTGTARGEQYF

clone_size: NA
j_call: TRBJ2-1
v_call: TRBV13
cdr3_length: 16
d_call: TRBD2
cdr3_nt: TGTGCCAGCAGCTCCTCGACTAGCGGACGTTACAATGAGCAGTTCTTC
cdr3_aa: CASSSSTSGRYNEQFF

clone_size: NA
j_call: TRBJ2-5
v_call: TRBV7-2
cdr3_length: 15
d_call: TRBD1
cdr3_nt: TGTGCCAGCAGCCGCAGGGGACAGGGCCAAGAGACCCAGTACTTC
cdr3_aa: CASSRRGQGQETQYF

clone_size: NA
j_call: TRBJ2-3
v_call: TRBV29-1
cdr3_length: 13
d_call: TRBD2
cdr3_nt: TGCAGCGTCGCCGGACTAGCGGGAGATACGCAGTATTTT
cdr3_aa: CSVAGLAGDTQYF

clone_size: NA
j_call: TRBJ2-2
v_call: TRBV19
cdr3_length: 14
d_call: NA
cdr3_nt: TGTGCCAGTAGTAAGCCGGGAGACACCGGGGAGCTGTTTTTT
cdr3_aa: CASSKPGDTGELFF

clone_size: NA
j_call: TRBJ2-2
v_call: TRBV11-3
cdr3_length: 13
d_call: NA
cdr3_nt: TGTGCCAGCAGCGTAGTCAGTACCGGGGAGCTGTTTTTT
cdr3_aa: CASSVVSTGELFF

clone_size: NA
j_call: TRBJ2-6
v_call: TRBV7-9
cdr3_length: 18
d_call: NA
cdr3_nt: TGTGCCAGCAGCTCCCTTCCGGGACTCCTGTCTGGGGCCAACGTCCTGACTTTC
cdr3_aa: CASSSLPGLLSGANVLTF

clone_size: NA
j_call: TRBJ2-1
v_call: TRBV18
cdr3_length: 13
d_call: NA
cdr3_nt: TGTGCCAGCTCACCAAACGGGGGCGATGAGCAGTTCTTC
cdr3_aa: CASSPNGGDEQFF

clone_size: NA
j_call: TRBJ2-7
v_call: TRBV9
cdr3_length: 12
d_call: TRBD2
cdr3_nt: TGTGCCTCGGGGCTAGCGGCGGGCGAGCAGTACTTC
cdr3_aa: CASGLAAGEQYF

clone_size: NA
j_call: TRBJ2-1
v_call: TRBV10-3
cdr3_length: 15
d_call: TRBD2
cdr3_nt: TGTGCCATCAGCTTTAGCGGGAGTTCCTACAATGAGCAGTTCTTC
cdr3_aa: CAISFSGSSYNEQFF

clone_size: NA
j_call: TRBJ1-5
v_call: TRBV6-6
cdr3_length: 15
d_call: NA
cdr3_nt: TGTGCCAGCATTCGGGGCATTTCGGGCAATCAGCCCCAGCATTTT
cdr3_aa: CASIRGISGNQPQHF

clone_size: NA
j_call: TRBJ2-1
v_call: TRBV29-1
cdr3_length: 16
d_call: TRBD1
cdr3_nt: TGCAGCGTTACCACCCTCCCCGGACAGGGTATAGATGAGCAGTTCTTC
cdr3_aa: CSVTTLPGQGIDEQFF

clone_size: NA
j_call: TRBJ2-5
v_call: TRBV29-1
cdr3_length: 13
d_call: NA
cdr3_nt: TGCAGCGTTACGGTCGGGTCGAGAGAGACCCAGTACTTC
cdr3_aa: CSVTVGSRETQYF

clone_size: NA
j_call: TRBJ2-1
v_call: TRBV5-4
cdr3_length: 14
d_call: NA
cdr3_nt: TGTGCCAGCAGCTTGGAAGCCACTACTAATGAGCAGTTCTTC
cdr3_aa: CASSLEATTNEQFF

clone_size: NA
j_call: TRBJ1-1
v_call: TRBV5-6
cdr3_length: 14
d_call: NA
cdr3_nt: TGTGCCAGCAGTCTAGGACAGCGAGTAGCTGAAGCTTTCTTT
cdr3_aa: CASSLGQRVAEAFF

clone_size: once
j_call: TRBJ2-7
v_call: TRBV7-2
cdr3_length: 14
d_call: NA
cdr3_nt: TGTGCCAGCAGCTTAGGGCTTCATTCAGTCGGGCAGTACTTC
cdr3_aa: CASSLGLHSVGQYF

clone_size: NA
j_call: TRBJ2-1
v_call: TRBV6-5
cdr3_length: 15
d_call: TRBD1
cdr3_nt: TGTGCCAGCAGTCCCGACAGGGGGCGCCGGAATGAGCAGTTCTTC
cdr3_aa: CASSPDRGRRNEQFF

clone_size: NA
j_call: TRBJ2-1
v_call: TRBV15
cdr3_length: 13
d_call: TRBD1
cdr3_nt: TGTGCCACCAGCAGAGATGGGGCGAGGGACAGGTTCTTC
cdr3_aa: CATSRDGARDRFF

clone_size: NA
j_call: TRBJ2-7
v_call: TRBV6-1
cdr3_length: 14
d_call: TRBD1
cdr3_nt: TGTGCCAGCAGTCCTGACAGGGGTTTGGTCGAGCAGTACTTC
cdr3_aa: CASSPDRGLVEQYF